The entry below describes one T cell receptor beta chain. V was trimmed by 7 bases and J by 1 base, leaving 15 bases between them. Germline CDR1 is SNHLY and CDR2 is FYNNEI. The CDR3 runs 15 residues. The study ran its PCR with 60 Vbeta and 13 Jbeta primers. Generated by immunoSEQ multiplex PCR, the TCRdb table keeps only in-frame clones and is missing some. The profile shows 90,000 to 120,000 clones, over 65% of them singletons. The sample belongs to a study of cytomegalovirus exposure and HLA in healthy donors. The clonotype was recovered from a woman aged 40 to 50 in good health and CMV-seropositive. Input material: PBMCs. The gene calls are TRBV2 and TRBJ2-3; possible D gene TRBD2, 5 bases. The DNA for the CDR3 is TGTGCCAGCACTCGGGATGGGCAGGGCACAGATACGCAGTATTTT. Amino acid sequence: CASTRDGQGTDTQYF.